Listed here are 2 T cell receptor beta chains from one sample, sequenced in a study of CD8 T cells in Susac syndrome. RNA totalling roughly 0.5 to 1 ug underwent reverse transcription with random hexamers. TCRdb itself ran the immunoSEQ multiplex PCR reads through MiXCR, one entry per CDR3 protein. The sample yields hundreds of thousands of distinct CDR3 sequences, around 85% seen once. Sequenced: CD8+ T cells from PBMCs. All receptors derive from a human donor with multiple sclerosis.

The genes are TRBV5-4 and TRBJ2-3; unclear D gene. Germline V lookup: CDR1 SGHNT, CDR2 YYREEE (reference sequence). The CDR3 sequence is 13 residues long. V was clipped by 3 bases and J by 1 base, with 6 bases between them. CDR3 protein: CASSWQGTDTQYF. CDR3 nucleotides: TGTGCCAGCAGCTGGCAGGGCACAGATACGCAGTATTTT.

The chain couples TRBV13 to TRBJ1-1; D is ambiguous. Germline V gives CDR1 PRHDT, CDR2 FYEKMQ (reference sequence). The CDR3 is 13 residues long. Trimming cost V 6 bases and J 0 bases, with 8 bases left between them. In DNA form, the CDR3 reads TGTGCCAGCAGTCTTCGATTGAACACTGAAGCTTTCTTT. Its translation: CASSLRLNTEAFF.